This entry lists 2 T cell receptor beta chains sequenced from one sample in a study of shared clonotypes between healthy human individuals. Method: immunoSEQ multiplex PCR; TCRdb's copy keeps in-frame clones and lacks some. The sample has 2 million to 2.5 million clones, over 85% seen once. Sequenced sample: naive CD4+ T cells from PBMCs. Indicated subset: CD45RA+ positively selected. Receptors originate from a man younger than 30 in good health. Some clones in this sample may be carry-over from other donors' samples.

In DNA form, the CDR3 reads TGTGCCAGCAGCCCTATAGCGGGACCCTCCTACAATGAGCAGTTCTTC. It codes for CASSPIAGPSYNEQFF. The genes are TRBV7-9 and TRBJ2-1, with 8 bases matching TRBD2. CDR1 and CDR2 (germline): SEHNR, FQNEAQ (reference sequence). The CDR3 contains 16 residues. After removal of 5 bases from V and 0 bases from J, the junction contained 6 bases not matched to a gene.

The chain carries TRBV5-6 and TRBJ2-7; no reliable D call. Trimming took off 4 bases at V and 2 bases at J, with 19 bases between the two ends. Per the germline V gene, CDR1 is SGHDT and CDR2 is YYEEEE. The CDR3 runs 16 residues. As DNA, the CDR3 is TGTGCCAGCAGCCCGAACCCGGCGCCCTTGGCCTACGAGCAGTACTTC. Amino acids: CASSPNPAPLAYEQYF.